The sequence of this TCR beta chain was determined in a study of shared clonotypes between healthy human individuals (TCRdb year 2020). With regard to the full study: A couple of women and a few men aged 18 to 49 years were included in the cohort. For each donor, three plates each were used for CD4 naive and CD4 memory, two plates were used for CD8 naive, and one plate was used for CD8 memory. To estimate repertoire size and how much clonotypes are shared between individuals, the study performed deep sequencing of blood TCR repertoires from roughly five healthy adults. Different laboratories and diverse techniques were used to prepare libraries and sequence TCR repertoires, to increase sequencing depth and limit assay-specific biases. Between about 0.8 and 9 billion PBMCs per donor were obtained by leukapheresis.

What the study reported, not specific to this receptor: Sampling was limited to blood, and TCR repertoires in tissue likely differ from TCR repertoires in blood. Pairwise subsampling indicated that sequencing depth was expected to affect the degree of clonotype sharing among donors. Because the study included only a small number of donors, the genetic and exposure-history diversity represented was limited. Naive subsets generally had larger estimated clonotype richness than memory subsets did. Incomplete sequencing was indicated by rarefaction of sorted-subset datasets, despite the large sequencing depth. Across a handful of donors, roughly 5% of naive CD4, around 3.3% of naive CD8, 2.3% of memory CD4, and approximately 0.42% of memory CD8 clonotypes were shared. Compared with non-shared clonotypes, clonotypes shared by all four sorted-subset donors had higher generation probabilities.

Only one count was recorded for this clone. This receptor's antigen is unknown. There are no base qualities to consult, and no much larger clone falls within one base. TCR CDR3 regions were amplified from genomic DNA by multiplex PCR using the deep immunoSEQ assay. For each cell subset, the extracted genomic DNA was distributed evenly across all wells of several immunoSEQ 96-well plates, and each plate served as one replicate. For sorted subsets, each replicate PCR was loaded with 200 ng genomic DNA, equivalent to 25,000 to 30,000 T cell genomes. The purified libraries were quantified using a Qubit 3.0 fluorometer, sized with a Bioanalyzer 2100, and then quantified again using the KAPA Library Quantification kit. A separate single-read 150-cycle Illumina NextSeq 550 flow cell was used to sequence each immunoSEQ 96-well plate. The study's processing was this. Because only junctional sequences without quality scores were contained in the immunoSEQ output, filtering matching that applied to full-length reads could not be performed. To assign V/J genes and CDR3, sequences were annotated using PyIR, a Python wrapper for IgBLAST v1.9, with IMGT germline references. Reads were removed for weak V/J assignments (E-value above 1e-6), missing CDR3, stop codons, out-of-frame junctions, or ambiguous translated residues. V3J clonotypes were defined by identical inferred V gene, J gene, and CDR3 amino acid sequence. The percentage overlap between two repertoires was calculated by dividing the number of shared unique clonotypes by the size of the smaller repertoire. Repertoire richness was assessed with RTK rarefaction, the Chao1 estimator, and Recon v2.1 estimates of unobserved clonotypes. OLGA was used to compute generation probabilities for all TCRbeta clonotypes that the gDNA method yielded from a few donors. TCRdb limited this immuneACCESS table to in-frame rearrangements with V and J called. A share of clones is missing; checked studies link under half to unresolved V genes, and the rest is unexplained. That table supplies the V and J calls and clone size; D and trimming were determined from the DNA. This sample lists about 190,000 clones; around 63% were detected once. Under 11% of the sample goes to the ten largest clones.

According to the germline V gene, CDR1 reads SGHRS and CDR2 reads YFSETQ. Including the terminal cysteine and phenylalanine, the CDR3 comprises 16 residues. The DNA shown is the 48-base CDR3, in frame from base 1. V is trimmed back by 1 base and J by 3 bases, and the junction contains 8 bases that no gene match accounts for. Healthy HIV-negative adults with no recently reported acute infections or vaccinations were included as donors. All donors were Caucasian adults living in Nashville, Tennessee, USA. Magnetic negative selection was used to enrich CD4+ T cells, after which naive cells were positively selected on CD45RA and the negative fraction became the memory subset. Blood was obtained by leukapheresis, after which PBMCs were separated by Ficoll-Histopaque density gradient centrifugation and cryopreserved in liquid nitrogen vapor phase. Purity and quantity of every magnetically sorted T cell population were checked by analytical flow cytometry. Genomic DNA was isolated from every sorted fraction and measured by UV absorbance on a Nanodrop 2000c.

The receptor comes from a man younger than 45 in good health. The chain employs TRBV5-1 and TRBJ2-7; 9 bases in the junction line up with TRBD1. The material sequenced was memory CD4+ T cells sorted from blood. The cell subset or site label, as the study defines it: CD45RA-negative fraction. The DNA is TGCGCCAGCAGCTTGTCCGGACAGGGGTGGCGCTACGAGCAGTACTTC. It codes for CASSLSGQGWRYEQYF.